The source of this T cell receptor (beta chain) is a study of blood T cells in healthy people across ages. J was trimmed by 3 bases and V by 6 bases; bases with no gene match: 7. This CDR3 is 16 amino acids long. Germline V gene data show CDR1 as MNHEY and CDR2 as SMNVEV (reference sequence). This clonotype was recorded many times. The authors ran a second PCR of about 6 to 12 cycles using a sample-barcoded 5' primer and a J-beta primer mix. TCRdb itself ran the 5' RACE reads through MiXCR, one entry per CDR3 protein. The table includes approximately 680,000 distinct CDR3 sequences, roughly 30% detected once.

The V call is TRBV27, the J call TRBJ2-6; 8 nucleotides align to TRBD1. The sequencing sample was made of blood. The TCR was taken from a woman of 80 years or more in good health. CDR3 sequence (DNA): TGTGCCAGCAGAACGTCAGGGGGCAGTGGGGCCAACGTCCTGACTTTC. Its translation is CASRTSGGSGANVLTF.